This T cell receptor beta chain is drawn from a study of T cells in localized non-small cell lung cancer. Trimming took off 1 base at V and 1 base at J, with 9 bases between the two ends. Germline assignment: CDR1 SEHNR and CDR2 FQNEAQ (reference sequence). The CDR3 contains 15 residues. Assay used: immunoSEQ multiplex PCR; TCRdb lists only in-frame clones, some missing. The top ten clones hold roughly 4.8% of a sample with 23,000 or so clones, about 80% of them seen once. Overall study findings and caveats: Uninvolved neighboring lung showed the greatest T cell clonality, exceeding tumor. Longer survival (overall) was linked to higher T cell density in blood. Heterogeneity is still possible, as just one tumor region was sequenced. Adjacent lung was found to contain a median about 60 of the top 100 tumor clones.

Regarding this clone: What it binds is unknown.

The chain recombines TRBV7-9 with TRBJ2-3; perhaps TRBD2 as D (5 bases). This receptor was taken from a man aged 40 to 69 with stage II lung adenocarcinoma. The sample in question was PBMCs, obtained before any cancer treatment. The CDR3 DNA sequence: TGTGCCAGCAGCTTAGGAGGAGGAGGCACAGATACGCAGTATTTT. It specifies CASSLGGGGTDTQYF.